The rows below give T cell receptor beta chains drawn from one sample of a study of OX40 agonist ivuxolimab in advanced cancers. Clones were read by immunoSEQ multiplex PCR, and TCRdb kept only the in-frame ones, dropping some. The sample lists fewer than 65,000 clones; roughly 85% were seen once. This specimen consisted of CD4+ or CD8+ T cells sorted from blood, obtained in a trial of the OX40 agonist ivuxolimab. The receptors here all came from an adult with an advanced solid tumor such as melanoma, head and neck, liver or kidney cancer. Both conserved end residues are part of each CDR3. Each record gives: CDR3 protein, CDR3 DNA, clone size, CDR3 length, J gene, D gene, V gene. D genes are given only for firm matches. For some rows the clone size is stated as once, few or many, or as a class when expanded; others skip it.

CDR3aa: CASSLRPGSSTDTQYF
CDR3nt: TGTGCCAGCAGCTTGCGTCCCGGCTCTAGCACAGATACGCAGTATTTT
abundance: NA
len: 16
j_gene: TRBJ2-3
d_gene: NA
v_gene: TRBV7-2

CDR3aa: CASSLSSGTFEQYF
CDR3nt: TGTGCCAGCAGCTTATCCAGCGGGACCTTCGAGCAGTACTTC
abundance: NA
len: 14
j_gene: TRBJ2-7
d_gene: TRBD2
v_gene: TRBV7-9

CDR3aa: CASSPGGSSYEQYF
CDR3nt: TGTGCCAGCTCCCCCGGCGGTAGCTCCTACGAGCAGTACTTC
abundance: NA
len: 14
j_gene: TRBJ2-7
d_gene: NA
v_gene: TRBV18

CDR3aa: CASSPEPGQGYEWSNEKLFF
CDR3nt: TGTGCCAGCAGCCCCGAACCGGGACAGGGGTACGAGTGGTCTAATGAAAAACTGTTTTTT
abundance: NA
len: 20
j_gene: TRBJ1-4
d_gene: TRBD1
v_gene: TRBV7-8

CDR3aa: CASSLSPSDGGGGEQFF
CDR3nt: TGTGCCAGCAGCTTATCCCCTTCGGATGGGGGTGGGGGTGAGCAGTTCTTC
abundance: NA
len: 17
j_gene: TRBJ2-1
d_gene: NA
v_gene: TRBV7-9

CDR3aa: CASSPRSGREPYEQYF
CDR3nt: TGTGCCAGCAGCCCCAGGAGCGGGAGGGAGCCTTACGAGCAGTACTTC
abundance: NA
len: 16
j_gene: TRBJ2-7
d_gene: TRBD2
v_gene: TRBV7-3

CDR3aa: CASSTQGMEKLFF
CDR3nt: TGTGCCAGTAGTACGCAGGGGATGGAAAAACTGTTTTTT
abundance: NA
len: 13
j_gene: TRBJ1-4
d_gene: NA
v_gene: TRBV19

CDR3aa: CASRLLGKNTDTQYF
CDR3nt: TGTGCCAGTAGGCTCCTAGGTAAAAACACAGATACGCAGTATTTT
abundance: NA
len: 15
j_gene: TRBJ2-3
d_gene: NA
v_gene: TRBV19

CDR3aa: CASSLGDSHSNQPQHF
CDR3nt: TGCGCCAGCAGCTTGGGTGACAGCCATAGCAATCAGCCCCAGCATTTT
abundance: NA
len: 16
j_gene: TRBJ1-5
d_gene: NA
v_gene: TRBV5-1

CDR3aa: CASSIEATGSTDTQYF
CDR3nt: TGTGCCAGTAGTATAGAGGCGACTGGCAGCACAGATACGCAGTATTTT
abundance: NA
len: 16
j_gene: TRBJ2-3
d_gene: NA
v_gene: TRBV19

CDR3aa: CASSLTSGYNEQFF
CDR3nt: TGTGCCAGCAGCCTGACTAGCGGCTACAATGAGCAGTTCTTC
abundance: NA
len: 14
j_gene: TRBJ2-1
d_gene: TRBD2
v_gene: TRBV6-1

CDR3aa: CAWSTKGAQPQHF
CDR3nt: TGTGCCTGGAGTACGAAGGGGGCTCAGCCCCAGCATTTT
abundance: NA
len: 13
j_gene: TRBJ1-5
d_gene: TRBD1
v_gene: TRBV30

CDR3aa: CASSLETGGLNEKLFF
CDR3nt: TGTGCCAGCAGCTTGGAAACAGGGGGATTGAACGAAAAACTGTTTTTT
abundance: once
len: 16
j_gene: TRBJ1-4
d_gene: TRBD1
v_gene: TRBV5-6

CDR3aa: CASIGRGIPEQYF
CDR3nt: TGTGCCAGCATAGGCAGGGGGATCCCCGAGCAGTACTTC
abundance: NA
len: 13
j_gene: TRBJ2-7
d_gene: TRBD1
v_gene: TRBV28

CDR3aa: CASSLPTGGLNYYGYTF
CDR3nt: TGCGCCAGCAGCCTACCGACAGGGGGCCTAAACTACTATGGCTACACCTTC
abundance: NA
len: 17
j_gene: TRBJ1-2
d_gene: TRBD1
v_gene: TRBV5-1

CDR3aa: CASSVAGAGGELFF
CDR3nt: TGTGCCAGCAGCGTAGCGGGAGCGGGCGGGGAGCTGTTTTTT
abundance: NA
len: 14
j_gene: TRBJ2-2
d_gene: NA
v_gene: TRBV9

CDR3aa: CASSDRDNQPQHF
CDR3nt: TGTGCCAGCAGTGACAGGGACAATCAGCCCCAGCATTTT
abundance: NA
len: 13
j_gene: TRBJ1-5
d_gene: NA
v_gene: TRBV2

CDR3aa: CASSPLQLQGEGNQPQHF
CDR3nt: TGTGCCAGCAGTCCTCTTCAATTACAGGGGGAAGGAAATCAGCCCCAGCATTTT
abundance: NA
len: 18
j_gene: TRBJ1-5
d_gene: TRBD1
v_gene: TRBV28

CDR3aa: CASSLAPGLENQETQYF
CDR3nt: TGTGCCAGCAGCTTAGCTCCGGGACTGGAAAACCAAGAGACCCAGTACTTC
abundance: NA
len: 17
j_gene: TRBJ2-5
d_gene: NA
v_gene: TRBV7-9

CDR3aa: CASSPGTANTGELFF
CDR3nt: TGTGCCAGTAGCCCAGGGACGGCGAACACCGGGGAGCTGTTTTTT
abundance: NA
len: 15
j_gene: TRBJ2-2
d_gene: NA
v_gene: TRBV19

CDR3aa: CASSLGLAGDTQYF
CDR3nt: TGTGCCAGCAGCTTGGGACTAGCCGGGGATACGCAGTATTTT
abundance: NA
len: 14
j_gene: TRBJ2-3
d_gene: TRBD2
v_gene: TRBV5-8

CDR3aa: CASSLGDRVDQPQHF
CDR3nt: TGCGCCAGCAGCTTGGGGGACAGGGTTGATCAGCCCCAGCATTTT
abundance: NA
len: 15
j_gene: TRBJ1-5
d_gene: TRBD1
v_gene: TRBV5-1

CDR3aa: CASSRDRVSGYTF
CDR3nt: TGTGCCAGCAGCCGAGACAGGGTTAGTGGCTACACCTTC
abundance: few
len: 13
j_gene: TRBJ1-2
d_gene: TRBD1
v_gene: TRBV7-2

CDR3aa: CASSTGTPSMDTQYF
CDR3nt: TGCGCCAGCAGCACGGGGACGCCGAGTATGGATACGCAGTATTTT
abundance: NA
len: 15
j_gene: TRBJ2-3
d_gene: NA
v_gene: TRBV5-1

CDR3aa: CASSEGEDSPLHF
CDR3nt: TGTGCCAGCAGTGAAGGGGAGGATTCACCCCTCCACTTT
abundance: NA
len: 13
j_gene: TRBJ1-6
d_gene: NA
v_gene: TRBV6-1

CDR3aa: CASSDGQGGTYGYTF
CDR3nt: TGCGCCAGCAGCGATGGACAGGGGGGCACCTATGGCTACACCTTC
abundance: NA
len: 15
j_gene: TRBJ1-2
d_gene: TRBD1
v_gene: TRBV5-1